The entry that follows covers one TCR beta chain sequence. Antigen: not known. The sample originates from a study of shared clonotypes between healthy human individuals. Findings and limits, study-wide: Rarefaction revealed incomplete sorted-subset sequencing despite large depth. Among the subsets, naive ones generally showed larger estimated richness than memory ones.

Germline-derived CDR1 and CDR2 are SGHAT and FQNNGV. CDR3 length: 14 residues. Trimming took off 4 bases at V and 3 bases at J, with 10 bases between the two ends. In the original analysis: Junction-only sequences without quality scores were provided by ImmunoSEQ, so filtering was different. Sequenced by immunoSEQ multiplex PCR; TCRdb stores in-frame clones only, minus some. The DNA gave D and trimming, while V, J and clone size come from that table. Altogether around 640,000 clones are present, approximately 96% being singletons, with the ten largest covering roughly 0.12%. In the naive CD8 group, cells lacked CD45RO and were positively selected for CCR7, so terminally differentiated effector memory CD45RA+ cells were left out. Healthy and HIV-negative, the adult donors had no recent acute infections or vaccinations.

The chain has TRBV11-2 and TRBJ2-1, with D uncertain. The source of this sequence is a woman in her twenties or thirties in good health. The sample consisted of naive CD8+ T cells sorted from blood. The CDR3 here is CASSYSGLYNEQFF. DNA of the CDR3: TGTGCCAGCAGCTACTCCGGGCTCTACAATGAGCAGTTCTTC.